Below, 19 T cell receptor beta chains from the same sample are listed, as sequenced in a study of blood T cell repertoires in COVID-19. Clones were sequenced by immunoSEQ multiplex PCR, and TCRdb holds only the in-frame ones, with some missing. The table lists 350,000 to 450,000 clones, 89% of them singletons. The sample was peripheral blood. These receptors all come from a woman aged 35 to 49 with COVID-19, enrolled during active disease.

DNA of the CDR3: TGTGCCACCAGCAGAGGCGTGGGAACAGGGCGCTCACCCCTCCACTTT. Translation gives CATSRGVGTGRSPLHF. This chain connects TRBV15 to TRBJ1-6, with D perhaps TRBD1 (6 bases). V was pared by 1 base and J by 10 bases, with 17 bases between. The CDR3 consists of 16 residues. Germline CDR1 and CDR2: LNHNV and YYDKDF (reference sequence).

The chain employs TRBV19 and TRBJ2-5, with 9 bases matching TRBD2. CDR3 size: 15 residues. V trimming: 5 bases; J trimming: 4 bases; junction bases outside the gene matches: 8. Germline loops: CDR1 LNHDA, CDR2 SQIVND (reference sequence). The CDR3 loop reads CASSQPSGVVETQYF. As DNA, the CDR3 is TGTGCCAGTAGTCAGCCTAGCGGGGTTGTAGAGACCCAGTACTTC.

This chain joins TRBV23-1 and TRBJ2-3; 7 bases are shared with TRBD1. TRBV23-1 is sorted into the ORF group, with uncertain function. CDR3 length equals 15 residues. The junction had 6 bases not matched to a gene; V was cut back by 4 bases and J by 2 bases. The CDR3 nucleotides read TGCGCCAGCAGTCGCCACAGGGGCAACACAGATACGCAGTATTTT. Translation gives CASSRHRGNTDTQYF.

The gene calls are TRBV9 and TRBJ1-6; 7 bases align to TRBD1. The CDR3 is 14 amino acids. Unmatched junction bases numbered 3, after V lost 2 bases and J lost 7 bases. The V gene's germline CDR1 is SGDLS and CDR2 YYNGEE. The CDR3 loop reads CASSVTGANSPLHF. The DNA for the CDR3 is TGTGCCAGCAGCGTCACAGGGGCGAATTCACCCCTCCACTTT.

The V and J genes are TRBV18 and TRBJ2-5, with D perhaps TRBD1 (6 bases). This CDR3 region has 13 residues. Germline values: CDR1 KGHSH, CDR2 LQKENI. Trimming stripped 3 bases from V and 4 bases from J, with 9 bases between. DNA of the CDR3: TGTGCCAGCTCACCCGACAGGAGAGAGACCCAGTACTTC. Residues: CASSPDRRETQYF.

The chain employs TRBV7-8 and TRBJ1-3; possibly TRBD1 for D (5 bases). Germline CDR1 is SGHVS and CDR2 is FQNEAQ. The length of the CDR3 is 14 residues. Trimming cost V 6 bases and J 5 bases, with 14 bases left between them. In nucleotides, the CDR3 is TGTGCCAGCAGGCAAAGCGGGGGTCGAAACACCATATATTTT. Protein product: CASRQSGGRNTIYF. The whole variable domain, filled in from reference TRBV7-8 and TRBJ1-3, reads GAGVSQSPRYKVAKRGQDVALRCDPISGHVSLFWYQQALGQGPEFLTYFQNEAQLDKSGLPSDRFFAERPEGSVSTLKIQRTQQEDSAVYLCASRQSGGRNTIYFGEGSWLTVV.

The J gene is TRBJ2-4, the V gene TRBV5-4; D remains ambiguous. Germline loops: CDR1 SGHNT, CDR2 YYREEE (reference sequence). V gave up 0 bases and J gave up 0 bases, with 10 bases separating them. The CDR3 runs to 16 residues. CDR3 sequence: CASSLGSQIAKNIQYF. CDR3 coding DNA: TGTGCCAGCAGCTTGGGATCTCAGATAGCCAAAAACATTCAGTACTTC.

V and J are TRBV20-1 and TRBJ1-1; 7 nucleotides line up with TRBD1. The CDR3 sequence is 12 residues long. V dropped 3 bases and J dropped 3; count of bases not matched to a gene: 1. Germline V gene sequence: CDR1 DFQATT, CDR2 SNEGSKA (reference sequence). The CDR3 here is CSASTGDTEAFF. CDR3 sequence (DNA): TGCAGTGCTAGTACAGGGGACACTGAAGCTTTCTTT.

The J gene is TRBJ1-1, the V gene TRBV18; D gene ambiguous. Germline V lookup: CDR1 KGHSH, CDR2 LQKENI. CDR3 size: 15 residues. The V gene lost 2 bases and the J gene lost 1 base, with 11 bases spanning the gap. The CDR3 nucleotides are TGTGCCAGCTCACCAAGCCAAGCACGGAACACTGAAGCTTTCTTT. The encoded protein is CASSPSQARNTEAFF.

The chain carries TRBV7-2 and TRBJ2-1; 9 nucleotides match TRBD1. The CDR3 runs to 15 residues. Trimming cost V 5 bases and J 8 bases; bases outside gene matches: 10. Per germline, CDR1 SGHTA and CDR2 FQGNSA. The CDR3 DNA sequence: TGTGCCAGCAGCCCGGGGACAGGGAAACTCGATGAGCAGTTCTTC. Its protein product is CASSPGTGKLDEQFF.

The V call is TRBV29-1, the J call TRBJ1-2, with D perhaps TRBD1 (5 bases). Trimming removed 0 bases from V and 8 bases from J, with 10 bases in between. Germline V gene data show CDR1 as SQVTM and CDR2 as ANQGSEA. The CDR3 length is 12 residues. The CDR3 coding sequence is TGCAGCGTTGAAGATAGGGGTAAGGGCTACACCTTC. This encodes CSVEDRGKGYTF. The full variable domain, with the rest looked up from reference TRBV29-1 and TRBJ1-2, is SAVISQKPSRDICQRGTSLTIQCQVDSQVTMMFWYRQQPGQSLTLIATANQGSEATYESGFVIDKFPISRPNLTFSTLTVSNMSPEDSSIYLCSVEDRGKGYTFGSGTRLTVV.

The V gene is TRBV2, the J gene TRBJ2-3, with TRBD1 matching over 7 bases. The CDR3 is 16 amino acids. CDR1 is SNHLY, CDR2 FYNNEI, per germline. Germline trimming cut 4 bases from V and 3 bases from J; bases unmatched to any gene: 10. CDR3 loop: CASSVSRDSITDTQYF. The CDR3 bases are TGTGCCAGCAGTGTTTCCCGGGACAGCATAACAGATACGCAGTATTTT.

The chain is built from TRBV7-6 and TRBJ2-2; D possibly corresponds to TRBD2 (6 bases). V was clipped by 1 base and J by 7 bases, with 13 bases between them. The CDR3 length is 15 residues. Germline V gives CDR1 SGHVS, CDR2 FNYEAQ. The CDR3 DNA sequence: TGTGCCAGCAGCTTAGAAGGGAGGTACGGCGGGGAGCTGTTTTTT. Translation gives CASSLEGRYGGELFF.

This chain links TRBV6-2 or TRBV6-3 with TRBJ2-1, with 9 bases aligning to TRBD2. V dropped 5 bases and J dropped 6; count of bases not matched to a gene: 8. Germline loops: CDR1 MNHEY, CDR2 SVGEGT. The CDR3 runs 15 residues. The CDR3 protein is CASSLPGTSFNEQFF. As DNA, the CDR3 is TGTGCCAGCAGTCTTCCCGGGACTAGCTTCAATGAGCAGTTCTTC.

The chain uses TRBV2 and TRBJ2-2, with a possible D match to TRBD1 (6 bases). Between the trimmed V and J ends, which lost 6 bases and 5 bases, there was a span of 16 bases. The CDR3 extends over 15 amino acids. CDR1 is SNHLY and CDR2 is FYNNEI in the germline V gene. CDR3 region: CASSANRARTGELFF. The CDR3 DNA reads as TGTGCCAGCAGCGCGAACAGGGCGAGGACCGGGGAGCTGTTTTTT.

This chain joins TRBV18 and TRBJ2-3; 10 bases map to TRBD2. V shed 1 base and J 4 bases; nucleotides not matched to a gene: 8. The V gene's germline CDR1 is KGHSH and CDR2 LQKENI. CDR3 length: 17 amino acids. CDR3 loop: CASSPLPSSGRADTQYF. The CDR3 DNA follows: TGTGCCAGCTCACCACTTCCCTCTAGCGGGAGAGCAGATACGCAGTATTTT.

The chain combines TRBV28 with TRBJ1-2; no definite D call. The germline CDR1 and CDR2 sequences are MDHEN and SYDVKM. V lost 4 bases to trimming and J lost 2 bases, with 11 bases between them. The CDR3 has 14 amino acids. CDR3: CASSYYGENYGYTF. The CDR3 region has the DNA TGTGCCAGCAGTTATTACGGGGAGAACTATGGCTACACCTTC.

The rearrangement links TRBV18 to TRBJ1-5; 8 positions agree with TRBD1. CDR1 is KGHSH and CDR2 is LQKENI in the germline V gene. V trimming: 2 bases; J trimming: 3 bases; junction bases outside the gene matches: 3. CDR3 length: 15 amino acids. The CDR3 region is CASSPRGQVNQPQHF. CDR3 nucleotides: TGTGCCAGCTCACCAAGGGGACAGGTCAATCAGCCCCAGCATTTT.

This clone appeared once. The chain links TRBV15 to TRBJ2-1; a weak D match, TRBD2 (5 bases). CDR3 length: 15 amino acids. V was shortened by 1 base and J by 3 bases, with 10 bases between the two germline ends. Germline V gives CDR1 LNHNV, CDR2 YYDKDF (reference sequence). In DNA, the CDR3 is TGTGCCACCAGCAGAGGTGGGAGAAACTACAATGAGCAGTTCTTC. This translates into CATSRGGRNYNEQFF.